This TCR beta chain came from a study of blood T cells in healthy people across ages. General study results and limits: A strong correlation between TCR beta diversity and naive T cell percentage was seen.

V lost 0 bases to trimming and J lost 3 bases; unmatched junction nucleotides: 5. CDR3 length: 16 amino acids. Germline V CDR1 and CDR2: LGHDT, YNNKEL (reference sequence). In each sample, at least 7 million PBMCs were isolated. No fewer than 6 micrograms of total RNA were isolated from every sample. This clonotype was counted between two and nine times. Its antigen is unknown. A sample-barcoded 5' primer and a J-beta primer mix were used in a second PCR of roughly 7 to 11 cycles. One entry per CDR3 protein, called by TCRdb with MiXCR from the 5' RACE reads. The sample has some 1,000,000 distinct CDR3 sequences, approximately 25% seen once. These data are also associated with another study on T cells of mothers and their children. That source adds: For cDNA synthesis, the complete extracted RNA was used (1.5 ug per 15 ul).

The J gene is TRBJ2-5, the V gene TRBV3-1; 9 nucleotides agree with TRBD2. This TCR derives from a girl aged 2-15 years in good health. The specimen sequenced was blood. In DNA form, the CDR3 reads TGTGCCAGCAGCCAAGATGGAATAGCGGGGGAAGAGACCCAGTACTTC. Translated, it gives CASSQDGIAGEETQYF.